These T cell receptor beta chains were read from a single sample in a study of OX40 agonist ivuxolimab in advanced cancers. Data came from immunoSEQ multiplex PCR; TCRdb stores just in-frame clones and leaves some out. The data contain around 6,000 clones, about 86% of them singletons. Sequencing was performed on CD4+ or CD8+ T cells sorted from blood, taken in a trial of the OX40 agonist ivuxolimab. The receptors come from an adult with an advanced solid tumor such as melanoma, head and neck, liver or kidney cancer. Each CDR3 is given with its conserved first and last residue. A D gene is named only where the DNA matches it firmly. Clone size is not always given. Where it is, it says once, few, many or a class for expanded clones.

TRBJ1-1 | . | . | TRBV5-5 | TGTGCCAGCAGCTTGGCGAATTTAAGGGGGGCCACTGAAGCTTTCTTT | CASSLANLRGATEAFF
TRBJ2-1 | . | TRBD1 | TRBV7-6 | TGTGCCAGCAGCGGAGGGACAGGATACAATGAGCAGTTCTTC | CASSGGTGYNEQFF
TRBJ1-1 | . | TRBD1 | TRBV27 | TGTGCCAGCAGTTTTTTAGTCGAAGGAACGGGACAGGTCACTGAAGCTTTCTTT | CASSFLVEGTGQVTEAFF
TRBJ2-1 | . | . | TRBV19 | TGTGCCAGTACCGAAAAACTTAGCTCCTACAATGAGCAGTTCTTC | CASTEKLSSYNEQFF
TRBJ1-2 | . | . | TRBV6-5 | TGTGCCAGCAGACAGGGTGTGGTGTCCTATGGCTACACCTTC | CASRQGVVSYGYTF
TRBJ2-5 | . | TRBD2 | TRBV7-2 | TGTGCCAGCAGCTTACTCGGGGGGGACCAAGAGACCCAGTACTTC | CASSLLGGDQETQYF
TRBJ2-5 | . | . | TRBV7-6 | TGTGCCAGCAGCTTAGTGGGGGGCGTAGAGACCCAGTACTTC | CASSLVGGVETQYF
TRBJ1-2 | . | . | TRBV15 | TGTGCCACCAGCAGAGTGGCCAGGGGTGATGGCTACACCTTC | CATSRVARGDGYTF
TRBJ2-7 | . | . | TRBV5-1 | TGCGCCAGCACAGACAGCTACGAGCAGTACTTC | CASTDSYEQYF
TRBJ2-1 | . | TRBD2 | TRBV27 | TGTGCCAGCAGTTTATCGGCGGGGGGGCCTGAGCAGTTCTTC | CASSLSAGGPEQFF
TRBJ2-7 | . | . | TRBV6-1 | TGTGCCAGCAGTGAACCGCGACAGGCCCGCCCGACCTACGAGCAGTACTTC | CASSEPRQARPTYEQYF
TRBJ2-7 | . | . | TRBV5-1 | TGCGCCAGCAGCTTGGGGGGGGTCTCGGGGGAGCAGTACTTC | CASSLGGVSGEQYF
TRBJ1-2 | once | TRBD1 | TRBV4-1 | TGCGCCAGCAGCCAAGATCTGAGGGGGCCGGGCTATGGCTACACCTTC | CASSQDLRGPGYGYTF
TRBJ2-1 | . | TRBD2 | TRBV27 | TGTGCCAGCAGTTTATACCCCCCCCTAGCGGGGGTTCCAGGGGATGAGCAGTTCTTC | CASSLYPPLAGVPGDEQFF
TRBJ2-7 | . | . | TRBV27 | TGTGCCAGCGGGGGCAACTCCTACGAGCAGTACTTC | CASGGNSYEQYF
TRBJ2-1 | . | . | TRBV5-5 | TGTGCCAGCAGCCTGGGGGACTTAACGTTGTATGAGCAGTTCTTC | CASSLGDLTLYEQFF
TRBJ2-7 | . | TRBD2 | TRBV2 | TGTGCCAGCACACTCGGAGAGCGGGGGGCCTACGAGCAGTACTTC | CASTLGERGAYEQYF
TRBJ1-6 | . | TRBD1 | TRBV4-3 | TGCGCCAGCAGCCAATCCCAGGGGGCAGGGTCACCCCTCCACTTT | CASSQSQGAGSPLHF
TRBJ2-7 | few | . | TRBV11-2 | TGTGCCAGCAGCCCTCGGTCTGGGGGTGCCCACGAGCAGTACTTC | CASSPRSGGAHEQYF
TRBJ2-7 | . | TRBD1 | TRBV14 | TGTGCCAGCAGCCAAGATCTTGGGGCAGGGGGCCAGCGCTCCTACGAGCAGTACTTC | CASSQDLGAGGQRSYEQYF
TRBJ2-1 | once | . | TRBV21-1 | TGTGCCAGCAGCAAAGCCCTGGGGGTAGCGGGGGGACCAAATGAGCAGTTCTTC | CASSKALGVAGGPNEQFF
TRBJ1-1 | . | . | TRBV9 | TGTGCCAGCAGTACAGGACCGGCGACTGAAGCTTTCTTT | CASSTGPATEAFF
TRBJ1-1 | . | . | TRBV4-3 | TGCGCCAGCAGCTCTTTCGGGAACACTGAAGCTTTCTTT | CASSSFGNTEAFF
TRBJ1-4 | . | . | TRBV6-1 | TGTGCCAGCAGTGAAGCGCCCCACGCGGGAGGTGGGGAAAAACTGTTTTTT | CASSEAPHAGGGEKLFF
TRBJ2-7 | . | . | TRBV11-2 | TGTGCCAGCAGCTTGTCCGGTCACGAGCAGTACTTC | CASSLSGHEQYF
TRBJ2-1 | . | TRBD2 | TRBV7-2 | TGTGCCAGCAGCTTAGGGACTAGCGGGGGACACAATGAGCAGTTCTTC | CASSLGTSGGHNEQFF
TRBJ2-3 | . | . | TRBV7-2 | TGTGCCAGCAGCCGGGGGTCAACGCAGTATTTT | CASSRGSTQYF
TRBJ2-2 | few | TRBD1 | TRBV12-5 | TGTGCTAGTGGCCCTCAGGGGGCCCTAAACACCGGGGAGCTGTTTTTT | CASGPQGALNTGELFF